This T cell receptor (beta chain) was captured by sequencing in a study of blood T cell repertoires in COVID-19. Whole-study context: PBMCs, B-cell-depleted T cells, or T cells provided the cDNA or gDNA that made up the material.

This CDR3 region has 14 residues. The J segment lost 4 bases and the V segment lost 6 bases, leaving 6 bases of the junction unmatched. In germline, CDR1 is WSHSY, CDR2 SAAADI. Ages ranged from about 18 to 90 years, with residence in around 24 US areas. Self-reported history from a screening survey and questionnaire set each donor's cohort. The authors' processing: Amplification with reference gene primers provided the estimates of nucleated cell counts. The repertoire was sequenced with immunoSEQ multiplex PCR; TCRdb's copy has only in-frame clones and lacks some. The D gene and trimming were derived from the DNA, and the V and J assignments and clone size from that table. Among around 470,000 clones listed, 90% were seen once.

The clonotype comes from a man aged 18 to 35 who had recovered from COVID-19. What was sequenced was PBMCs or T cells enriched from blood (not recorded which). The chain carries TRBV10-2 and TRBJ1-5, with 7 bases that match TRBD1. CDR3 protein: CASRGDRRNQPQHF. CDR3 DNA sequence: TGCGCCAGCAGGGGGGACAGACGAAATCAGCCCCAGCATTTT.